This is a list of T cell receptor beta chains from one sample in a study of persistence of HIV-infected CD4 T cells. These receptors' antigens are unknown. Using immunoSEQ multiplex PCR, the repertoire was profiled, and TCRdb retains in-frame clones only, with some absent. The profile covers tens of thousands of clones, with around 76% appearing a single time and approximately 6.5% taken by the ten largest. Sequences were derived from CD4+ T cells sorted from PBMCs after approximately 19-hour stimulation, sampled from a patient who received antiretroviral therapy. Receptors were obtained from an adult woman with HIV who was CMV-seropositive. Each CDR3 is given with its conserved first and last residue. A D gene is named only where the DNA matches it firmly. Expanded clones get a size class; other rows say once, few or many, or leave the size out.

>.|TRBD2|TRBJ2-3|TRBV10-3
CAISPPSGSSDTQYF
TGTGCCATCAGTCCCCCTAGCGGGAGCTCAGATACGCAGTATTTT
>few|.|TRBJ1-2|TRBV28
CASSLEQANYGYTF
TGTGCCAGCAGTTTAGAGCAGGCTAACTATGGCTACACCTTC
>.|TRBD1|TRBJ2-5|TRBV5-4
CASSVTGGLETQYF
TGTGCCAGCAGCGTGACAGGGGGCCTGGAGACCCAGTACTTC
>.|TRBD1|TRBJ2-5|TRBV19
CASSNLQGQSETQYF
TGTGCCAGTAGTAACCTTCAGGGACAGTCAGAGACCCAGTACTTC
>.|.|TRBJ2-3|TRBV28
CASRGKGAGTDTQYF
TGTGCCAGCAGGGGGAAGGGGGCGGGGACAGATACGCAGTATTTT
>.|TRBD1|TRBJ1-2|TRBV28
CASSFVLRDRGGYTF
TGTGCCAGCAGTTTCGTACTCCGGGACAGGGGAGGCTACACCTTC
>.|TRBD1|TRBJ1-2|TRBV24-1
CATSDFSQGAGYTF
TGTGCCACCAGTGATTTTTCCCAGGGGGCTGGCTACACCTTC
>.|TRBD1|TRBJ2-5|TRBV18
CASSPLGTAKETQYF
TGTGCCAGCTCACCACTGGGGACAGCGAAAGAGACCCAGTACTTC
>few|.|TRBJ1-1|TRBV5-1
CASSLYTLDRLNTEAFF
TGCGCCAGCAGCTTATATACTCTCGACAGGTTGAACACTGAAGCTTTCTTT
>.|TRBD1|TRBJ2-7|TRBV10-3
CATLPGQGFYEQYF
TGTGCCACCCTACCGGGACAGGGCTTTTACGAGCAGTACTTC
>.|.|TRBJ2-2|TRBV7-7
CASSTSGGPPTGELFF
TGTGCCAGCAGCACATCCGGGGGCCCCCCCACCGGGGAGCTGTTTTTT
>.|TRBD2|TRBJ2-1|TRBV3-1/TRBV3-2
CASSQGLAGAGEQFF
TGTGCCAGCAGCCAAGGGCTAGCGGGAGCAGGAGAGCAGTTCTTC
>.|.|TRBJ2-3|TRBV6-4
CASSDYLNTQYF
TGTGCCAGCAGTGACTATTTGAATACGCAGTATTTT
>.|TRBD1|TRBJ1-2|TRBV28
CASSLWTGGSYGYTF
TGTGCCAGCAGTTTGTGGACAGGGGGAAGCTATGGCTACACCTTC
>.|.|TRBJ2-2|TRBV5-6
CASSLVVGELFF
TGTGCCAGCAGCTTGGTGGTCGGGGAGCTGTTTTTT
>.|.|TRBJ1-4|TRBV5-1
CASSLVGGTNEKLFF
TGCGCCAGCAGCTTGGTGGGGGGAACTAATGAAAAACTGTTTTTT
>.|TRBD2|TRBJ2-7|TRBV4-1
CASSQAALAGLYEQYF
TGCGCCAGCAGCCAAGCGGCCTTAGCGGGCCTCTACGAGCAGTACTTC
>once|.|TRBJ2-1|TRBV28
CASSWSFAGNTEQFF
TGTGCCAGCAGTTGGTCGTTTGCAGGGAACACTGAGCAGTTCTTC
>.|TRBD2|TRBJ2-5|TRBV7-6
CASSSTSPGLAGGRETQYF
TGTGCCAGCAGCTCAACTTCCCCGGGACTAGCGGGAGGGCGAGAGACCCAGTACTTC
>few|TRBD1|TRBJ1-5|TRBV29-1
CSVGGTADGNQPQHF
TGCAGCGTTGGGGGGACAGCGGATGGTAATCAGCCCCAGCATTTT
>few|.|TRBJ2-2|TRBV27
CASRGTYYTGELFF
TGTGCCAGCAGGGGGACATATTACACCGGGGAGCTGTTTTTT
>.|.|TRBJ1-6|TRBV3-1/TRBV3-2
CASSQAGANSPLHF
TGTGCCAGCAGCCAAGCCGGGGCGAATTCACCCCTCCACTTT
>.|.|TRBJ1-2|TRBV28
CASSLRPAGWPTF
TGTGCCAGCAGTTTACGCCCGGCAGGGTGGCCCACCTTC
>.|.|TRBJ2-1|TRBV5-1
CASSPRRNEQFF
TGCGCCAGCAGCCCCCGGCGGAATGAGCAGTTCTTC
>.|TRBD1|TRBJ1-1|TRBV6-5
CASSPRDREAFF
TGTGCCAGCAGTCCTAGGGACAGGGAAGCTTTCTTT
>.|.|TRBJ2-7|TRBV6-5
CASSYSRDGTYEQYF
TGTGCCAGCAGTTACTCAAGGGACGGAACCTACGAGCAGTACTTC
>.|TRBD2|TRBJ2-1|TRBV30
CAWEPGLAGGSYNEQFF
TGTGCCTGGGAACCGGGACTAGCGGGGGGCTCCTACAATGAGCAGTTCTTC
>.|.|TRBJ1-2|TRBV6-2/TRBV6-3
CASSYSGRGEGYTF
TGTGCCAGCAGTTACTCAGGCAGGGGAGAGGGCTACACCTTC
>.|TRBD1|TRBJ2-3|TRBV5-1
CASSLVGQGGTQYF
TGCGCCAGCAGCCTGGTCGGACAGGGAGGTACGCAGTATTTT
>.|.|TRBJ1-2|TRBV7-9
CASSLVHQTTAFNGYTF
TGTGCCAGCAGCTTAGTTCACCAGACGACCGCGTTTAATGGCTACACCTTC
>once|TRBD1|TRBJ1-6|TRBV30
CAWSTRDRLRMNSYNSPLHF
TGTGCCTGGAGTACGCGGGACAGGCTACGGATGAACTCCTATAATTCACCCCTCCACTTT
>.|.|TRBJ1-5|TRBV27
CASSSGGAEGLSQPQHF
TGTGCCAGCAGTTCTGGGGGTGCGGAAGGATTGAGTCAGCCCCAGCATTTT
>.|TRBD1|TRBJ1-3|TRBV23-1
CASSPPDRSSGNTIYF
TGCGCCAGCAGTCCCCCGGACAGGAGCTCTGGAAACACCATATATTTT
>.|.|TRBJ2-4|TRBV7-9
CASSLYSSLAKNIQYF
TGTGCCAGCAGCTTATACAGTTCACTAGCCAAAAACATTCAGTACTTC
>.|.|TRBJ2-5|TRBV19
CASSTGNQETQYF
TGTGCCAGTAGTACGGGGAACCAAGAGACCCAGTACTTC
>few|.|TRBJ1-4|TRBV9
CASSPRDQNEKLFF
TGTGCCAGCAGCCCACGGGATCAGAATGAAAAACTGTTTTTT
>.|.|TRBJ2-2|TRBV6-1
CASSEALPGTVGPGYTGELFF
TGTGCCAGCAGTGAAGCGCTTCCCGGGACTGTCGGTCCCGGCTACACCGGGGAGCTGTTTTTT
>.|.|TRBJ1-4|TRBV6-5
CASSTSGKPNEKLFF
TGTGCCAGCAGTACTTCAGGGAAACCAAATGAAAAACTGTTTTTT
>.|.|TRBJ1-3|TRBV12-2
CASRSRQGRNTIYF
TGTGCAAGTCGCTCCAGACAGGGTCGAAACACCATATATTTT
>.|.|TRBJ2-7|TRBV3-1/TRBV3-2
CASSPNSGGRRGSYEQYF
TGTGCCAGCAGCCCCAATTCTGGGGGAAGGAGGGGCTCCTACGAGCAGTACTTC
>.|.|TRBJ1-1|TRBV7-2
CASSLAPGLNTEAFF
TGTGCCAGCAGCTTAGCCCCGGGCCTGAACACTGAAGCTTTCTTT
>.|.|TRBJ1-5|TRBV18
CASSLAGGQPQHF
TGTGCCAGCTCCCTGGCGGGGGGTCAGCCCCAGCATTTT
>.|.|TRBJ2-1|TRBV7-6
CASSSGFYNEQFF
TGTGCCAGCAGCAGTGGTTTCTACAATGAGCAGTTCTTC